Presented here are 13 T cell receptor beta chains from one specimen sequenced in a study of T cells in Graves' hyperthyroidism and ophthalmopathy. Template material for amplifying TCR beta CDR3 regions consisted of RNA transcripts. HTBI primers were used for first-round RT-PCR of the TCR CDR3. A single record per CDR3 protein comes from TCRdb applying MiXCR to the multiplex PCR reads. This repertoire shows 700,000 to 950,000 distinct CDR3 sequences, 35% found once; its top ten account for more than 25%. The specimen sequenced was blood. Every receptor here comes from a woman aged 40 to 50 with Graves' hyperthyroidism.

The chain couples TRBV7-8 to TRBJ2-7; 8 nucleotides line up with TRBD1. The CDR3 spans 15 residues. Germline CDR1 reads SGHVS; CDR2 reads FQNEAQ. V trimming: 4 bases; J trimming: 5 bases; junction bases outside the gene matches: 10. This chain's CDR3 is CASSSRGRGGDEQYF. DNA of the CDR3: TGTGCCAGCAGCTCCAGGGGGCGCGGAGGCGACGAGCAGTACTTC.

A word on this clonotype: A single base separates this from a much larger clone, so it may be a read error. CDR3 protein: CASTILSLPNTGAFF. The CDR3, as DNA: TGTGCCAGCACTATATTGTCTCTACCGAACACTGGAGCTTTCTTT. The chain uses TRBV2 and TRBJ1-1; the D is unclear. This CDR3 spans 15 amino acids. The germline V gene has CDR1 SNHLY and CDR2 FYNNEI. Filled out from reference TRBV2 and TRBJ1-1, the complete variable domain reads EPEVTQTPSHQVTQMGQEVILRCVPISNHLYFYWYRQILGQKVEFLVSFYNNEISEKSEIFDDQFSVERPDGSNFTLKIRSTKLEDSAMYFCASTILSLPNTGAFFGQGTRLTVV.

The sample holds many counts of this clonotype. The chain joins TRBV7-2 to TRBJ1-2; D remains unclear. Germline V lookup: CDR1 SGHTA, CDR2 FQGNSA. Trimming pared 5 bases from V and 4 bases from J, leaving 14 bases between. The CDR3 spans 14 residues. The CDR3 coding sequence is TGTGCCAGCAGCCTACTCGGGGTCGGCTATGGCTACACCTTC. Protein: CASSLLGVGYGYTF.

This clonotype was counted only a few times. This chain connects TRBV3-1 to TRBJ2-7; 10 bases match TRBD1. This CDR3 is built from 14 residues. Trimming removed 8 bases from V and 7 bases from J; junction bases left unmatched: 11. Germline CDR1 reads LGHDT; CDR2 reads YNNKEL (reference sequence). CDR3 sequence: CASGPGQGTREQYF. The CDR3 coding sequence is TGTGCCAGCGGGCCGGGACAGGGGACGAGGGAGCAGTACTTC.

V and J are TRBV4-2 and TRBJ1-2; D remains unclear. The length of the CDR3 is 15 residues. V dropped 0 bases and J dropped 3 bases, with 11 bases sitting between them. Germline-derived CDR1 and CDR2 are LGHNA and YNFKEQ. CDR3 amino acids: CASSQDRSADYGYTF. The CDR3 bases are TGTGCCAGCAGCCAAGATCGGTCGGCGGACTATGGCTACACCTTC.

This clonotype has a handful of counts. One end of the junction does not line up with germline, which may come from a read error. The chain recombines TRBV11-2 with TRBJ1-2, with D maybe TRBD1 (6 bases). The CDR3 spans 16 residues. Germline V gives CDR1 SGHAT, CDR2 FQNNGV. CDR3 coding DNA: TGCGCCAGCAGCCAAGGCCGTCCCAGGGGATGGTATGGCTACACCTTC. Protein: CASSQGRPRGWYGYTF.

Written as DNA, the CDR3 is TGTGCCAGCAGCGATGAGGCGGGACAGTACTATGGCTACACCTTC. Translated, it gives CASSDEAGQYYGYTF. V and J are TRBV7-9 and TRBJ1-2; 7 bases fit TRBD1. Germline trimming cut 5 bases from V and 3 bases from J; bases unmatched to any gene: 9. The CDR3 runs to 15 residues. Germline loops: CDR1 SEHNR, CDR2 FQNEAQ (reference sequence). The full variable domain, in which reference TRBV7-9 and TRBJ1-2 provide the parts outside the CDR3, is DTGVSQNPRHKITKRGQNVTFRCDPISEHNRLYWYRQTLGQGPEFLTYFQNEAQLEKSRLLSDRFSAERPKGSFSTLEIQRTEQGDSAMYLCASSDEAGQYYGYTFGSGTRLTVV.

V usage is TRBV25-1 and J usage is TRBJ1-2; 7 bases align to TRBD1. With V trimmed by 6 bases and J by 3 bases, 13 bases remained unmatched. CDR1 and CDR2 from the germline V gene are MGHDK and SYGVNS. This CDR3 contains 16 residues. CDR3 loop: CASSQDQQGVYYGYTF. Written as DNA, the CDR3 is TGTGCCAGCAGCCAAGATCAGCAGGGGGTATACTATGGCTACACCTTC.

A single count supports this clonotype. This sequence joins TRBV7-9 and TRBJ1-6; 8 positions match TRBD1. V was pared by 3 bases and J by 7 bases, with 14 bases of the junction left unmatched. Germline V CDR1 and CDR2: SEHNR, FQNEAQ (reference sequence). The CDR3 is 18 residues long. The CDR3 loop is CASSLRKRTGSMNSPLHF. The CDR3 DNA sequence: TGTGCCAGCAGCTTGCGCAAAAGGACAGGGAGTATGAATTCACCCCTCCACTTT.

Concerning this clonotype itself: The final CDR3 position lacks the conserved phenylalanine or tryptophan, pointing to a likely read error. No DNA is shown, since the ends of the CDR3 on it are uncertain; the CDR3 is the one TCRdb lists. The CDR3 loop is CAIRGTGL. This chain uses TRBV13 with TRBJ2-5; the listed D gene, TRBD1, was not tested against the DNA. Germline assignment: CDR1 PRHDT and CDR2 FYEKMQ (reference sequence). The CDR3 has 8 amino acids, counting both end residues.

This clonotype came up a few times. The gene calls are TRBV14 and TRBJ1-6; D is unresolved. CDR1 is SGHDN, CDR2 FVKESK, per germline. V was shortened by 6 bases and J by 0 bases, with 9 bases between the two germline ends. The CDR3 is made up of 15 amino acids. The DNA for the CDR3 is TGTGCCAGCAGTTATTACAGCTCCTATAATTCACCCCTCCACTTT. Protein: CASSYYSSYNSPLHF.

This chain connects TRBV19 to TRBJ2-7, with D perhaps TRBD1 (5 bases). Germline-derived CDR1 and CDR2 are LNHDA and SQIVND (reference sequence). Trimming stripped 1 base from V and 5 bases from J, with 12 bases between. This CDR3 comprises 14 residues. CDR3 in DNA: TGTGCCAGTAGTATAGTTCACAGGCTGGACGAGCAGTACTTC. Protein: CASSIVHRLDEQYF.

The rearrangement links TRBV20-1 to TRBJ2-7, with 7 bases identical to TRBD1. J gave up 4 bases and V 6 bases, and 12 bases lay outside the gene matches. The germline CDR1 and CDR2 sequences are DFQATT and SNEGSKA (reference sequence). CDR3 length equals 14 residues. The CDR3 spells CSAVRGQLSYEQYF. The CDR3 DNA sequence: TGCAGTGCCGTTAGGGGGCAGCTTAGTTACGAGCAGTACTTC.